Below are 12 T cell receptor beta chains sequenced from a single sample in a study of cytomegalovirus exposure and HLA in healthy donors. It was with 60 Vbeta and 13 Jbeta primers that the PCR ran. The protocol was immunoSEQ multiplex PCR, while the TCRdb copy is restricted to in-frame clones and leaves out a portion. The profile covers 250,000 to 300,000 clones, with 80% to 90% appearing a single time and more than 1.5% taken by the ten largest. Sequencing input: PBMCs. The receptors stem from a woman aged 40 to 50 in good health and CMV-seropositive.

This chain connects TRBV6-6 to TRBJ1-1; 7 bases agree with TRBD1. The V gene's germline CDR1 is MNHNY and CDR2 SVGAGI (reference sequence). The trim removed 5 bases at V and 7 bases at J, leaving 7 bases unmatched. CDR3 length: 13 amino acids. CDR3 in DNA: TGTGCCAGCAGTAACGAACAGGGGTTTGAAGCTTTCTTT. Amino acids: CASSNEQGFEAFF.

The count of this clone is one. Other nucleotide sequences from this sample produce the same CDR3. The chain links TRBV30 to TRBJ1-1; D is unresolved. The germline V and J ends were trimmed by 5 bases and 5 bases, with 9 bases remaining between them. CDR3 length: 11 residues. In germline, CDR1 is GTSNPN, CDR2 SVGIG (reference sequence). DNA of the CDR3: TGTGCCTGGTCTCAGAGGACTGAAGCTTTCTTT. Its translation is CAWSQRTEAFF.

V gene TRBV5-6 combines with J gene TRBJ2-7; D ambiguous. Germline assignment: CDR1 SGHDT and CDR2 YYEEEE. This CDR3 is built from 14 residues. Deletions cut 5 bases from V and 3 bases from J, with 15 bases between. For the CDR3, the DNA is TGTGCCAGCAGGGCGGTCGGAGCCAACTACGAGCAGTACTTC. Its translation is CASRAVGANYEQYF. The entire variable domain, with the rest obtained from reference TRBV5-6 and TRBJ2-7, is as follows: DAGVTQSPTHLIKTRGQQVTLRCSPKSGHDTVSWYQQALGQGPQFIFQYYEEEERQRGNFPDRFSGHQFPNYSSELNVNALLLGDSALYLCASRAVGANYEQYFGPGTRLTVT.

The J gene is TRBJ2-3, the V gene TRBV6-4, with TRBD2 identical over 14 bases. With 5 bases clipped from V and 5 bases from J, the junction kept 9 bases outside the gene matches. CDR3 length equals 17 residues. CDR1 and CDR2 from the germline V gene are MRHNA and SNTAGT. CDR3 nucleotide sequence: TGTGCCAGCAGTTTCTCAGGGACTAGCGGGGGCCAAGATACGCAGTATTTT. This gives the protein CASSFSGTSGGQDTQYF.

This chain joins TRBV30 and TRBJ1-5; D is uncertain. CDR3 length equals 13 residues. The V and J ends lost 2 bases and 7 bases respectively, with 12 bases between them. Germline V gene sequence: CDR1 GTSNPN, CDR2 SVGIG (reference sequence). The CDR3 bases are TGTGCCTGGAGTACGAGGGAGGACCAGCCCCAGCATTTT. It translates to CAWSTREDQPQHF.

V is TRBV5-1 and J is TRBJ2-1, with D maybe TRBD2 (6 bases). Germline CDR1 is SGHRS and CDR2 is YFSETQ. V was trimmed by 5 bases and J by 7 bases, leaving 10 bases between them. The CDR3 is 12 amino acids. The CDR3 sequence is CASRAAGNEQFF. The CDR3, as DNA: TGCGCCAGCAGGGCCGCGGGGAATGAGCAGTTCTTC.

The V gene is TRBV27, the J gene TRBJ2-3, with 8 bases aligning to TRBD2. The CDR3 is 18 residues long. Germline assignment: CDR1 MNHEY and CDR2 SMNVEV (reference sequence). V shed 6 bases, J shed 2 bases, and the junction held 16 bases outside the gene matches. The CDR3 sequence is CASSLNGGASSTTDTQYF. In nucleotides, the CDR3 is TGTGCCAGCAGCCTCAACGGGGGGGCTAGTAGTACCACAGATACGCAGTATTTT.

A remark on this clone: The same CDR3 can be traced to other DNA sequences in this sample. This chain joins TRBV18 and TRBJ2-7; 7 nucleotides line up with TRBD1. Germline assignment: CDR1 KGHSH and CDR2 LQKENI. The CDR3 spans 13 residues. V dropped 3 bases and J dropped 3; count of bases not matched to a gene: 2. Written as DNA, the CDR3 is TGTGCCAGCTCACCTGCAGGGGGCTACGAGCAGTACTTC. This translates into CASSPAGGYEQYF.

This clone was observed a few times. The identical CDR3 is also encoded by other nucleotide sequences in the sample. The gene calls are TRBV7-2 and TRBJ2-3; D uncertain. The germline V gene encodes CDR1 SGHTA and CDR2 FQGNSA. Trimming took 1 base from V and 1 from J, leaving 6 bases between them. The CDR3 runs to 14 residues. CDR3 sequence reads: CASSLGLGTDTQYF. In nucleotides, the CDR3 is TGTGCCAGCAGCTTAGGCCTAGGCACAGATACGCAGTATTTT.

The rearrangement joins TRBV7-9 to TRBJ2-3; D perhaps matches TRBD2 (6 bases). Trimming took 5 bases from V and 5 from J, leaving 14 bases between them. Germline V gene sequence: CDR1 SEHNR, CDR2 FQNEAQ (reference sequence). CDR3 size: 14 residues. The CDR3 DNA is TGTGCCAGCAGCGAGACCGGGAGACGAGATACGCAGTATTTT. Its protein is CASSETGRRDTQYF.

This clone showed up just a few times. The rearrangement uses TRBV6-1 and TRBJ2-7, with D possibly TRBD2 on 5 matching bases. V was clipped by 2 bases and J by 2 bases, with 13 bases between them. The CDR3 consists of 15 residues. The germline V gene encodes CDR1 MNHNS and CDR2 SASEGT. The CDR3 spells CASSEYSVGTYEQYF. In nucleotides, the CDR3 is TGTGCCAGCAGTGAATACAGTGTCGGGACCTACGAGCAGTACTTC.

This clone was counted a single time. CDR3 protein: CASSRDYQETQYF. The CDR3 DNA follows: TGTGCCAGCAGTAGAGATTACCAAGAGACCCAGTACTTC. The gene calls are TRBV7-9 and TRBJ2-5; no firm D call. Germline V gene lookup returns CDR1 SEHNR and CDR2 FQNEAQ (reference sequence). V shed 6 bases and J shed 0 bases, with 8 bases lying between them. The CDR3 is 13 residues long.